A single sample gave rise to the 19 T cell receptor beta chains below, sequenced in a study of shared clonotypes between healthy human individuals (TCRdb year 2020). Library preparation was by the immunoSEQ multiplex PCR assay. This immuneACCESS table, as held by TCRdb, lists in-frame sequences with V and J called but not all clones. Of the missing ones, under half trace to an unresolved V gene in checked studies; the others have no known cause. The sample data list about 1.5 million clones, and around 97% of these were observed just once. Roughly 1.2% of the sample lies in the top ten. The sequenced sample was naive CD4+ T cells sorted from blood. According to the study, the label for this sample's cell subset or site signals: CD45RA+ positively selected. Receptor source: a man aged 25-45 years in good health.

The rearrangement uses TRBV10-2 and TRBJ1-3; TRBD1 might be the D (5 bases). The CDR3 contains 16 residues. The V gene's germline CDR1 is WSHSY and CDR2 SAAADI. V was clipped by 10 bases and J by 7 bases, with 26 bases between them. CDR3 nucleotide sequence: TGCGCCACCTCAGGGAGCCGGGACTACAAGATGAACACCATATATTTT. This translates into CATSGSRDYKMNTIYF.

V and J are TRBV10-3 and TRBJ2-2, with a tentative D call TRBD1 (5 bases). V was clipped by 0 bases and J by 10 bases, with 9 bases between them. This CDR3 spans 13 amino acids. Germline V lookup: CDR1 ENHRY, CDR2 SYGVKD. CDR3 region: CAISESPRVELFF. CDR3 DNA sequence: TGTGCCATCAGTGAGTCCCCCAGGGTGGAGCTGTTTTTT.

J is TRBJ1-2 and V is TRBV15; 7 positions agree with TRBD1. The CDR3 has 15 residues. Germline V lookup: CDR1 LNHNV, CDR2 YYDKDF (reference sequence). The trim removed 1 base at V and 5 bases at J, leaving 7 bases unmatched. CDR3 residues: CATSRGITGVYGYTF. The DNA of the CDR3 is TGTGCCACCAGCAGAGGAATTACAGGGGTATATGGCTACACCTTC.

This clone appeared a few times. This rearrangement joins TRBV7-9 to TRBJ2-3; D unclear. Trimming removed 5 bases at V and 2 bases at J, with 2 bases between. The germline CDR1 and CDR2 sequences are SEHNR and FQNEAQ (reference sequence). The CDR3 is made up of 11 amino acids. This CDR3 is CASSTTDTQYF. Here the CDR3 DNA reads TGTGCCAGCAGCACCACAGATACGCAGTATTTT.

The chain uses TRBV4-3 and TRBJ2-4, with 11 bases aligning to TRBD2. J was trimmed by 2 bases and V by 0 bases; bases with no gene match: 9. CDR1 and CDR2 from the germline V gene are LGHNA and YSLEER. CDR3 size: 19 residues. CDR3 DNA: TGCGCCAGCAGCCAAGATTTAGTGACTAGCGGGAAATCCAAAAACATTCAGTACTTC. Translated, it gives CASSQDLVTSGKSKNIQYF.

The chain is built from TRBV28 and TRBJ2-7, with a weak D call TRBD2 (5 bases). The CDR3 loop spans 15 amino acids. V was shortened by 1 base and J by 5 bases, with 15 bases between the two germline ends. The germline gives CDR1 MDHEN, CDR2 SYDVKM. The CDR3 spells CASSLYQMTGDEQYF. In DNA form, the CDR3 reads TGTGCCAGCAGTTTATACCAGATGACCGGGGACGAGCAGTACTTC. Together with reference TRBV28 and TRBJ2-7, the CDR3 gives the full variable domain: DVKVTQSSRYLVKRTGEKVFLECVQDMDHENMFWYRQDPGLGLRLIYFSYDVKMKEKGDIPEGYSVSREKKERFSLILESASTNQTSMYLCASSLYQMTGDEQYFGPGTRLTVT.

This clone was counted once. The gene calls are TRBV18 and TRBJ1-3; D is unclear. V was shortened by 3 bases and J by 0 bases, with 18 bases between the two germline ends. The CDR3 contains 18 residues. Germline V gives CDR1 KGHSH, CDR2 LQKENI. CDR3 DNA sequence: TGTGCCAGCTCACCCTTGACGGTGGCAAGCTCCTCTGGAAACACCATATATTTT. Its translation is CASSPLTVASSSGNTIYF.

CDR3 sequence: CASSYKSGYEQYF. The CDR3, as DNA: TGTGCCAGCAGTTACAAGTCGGGGTACGAGCAGTACTTC. This chain connects TRBV6-9 to TRBJ2-7; D perhaps matches TRBD2 (5 bases). This CDR3 is 13 amino acids long. Deletions cut 3 bases from V and 4 bases from J, with 10 bases between. The germline V gene encodes CDR1 MNHGY and CDR2 SVAAGI.

The V gene is TRBV27, the J gene TRBJ2-7; TRBD2 matches 14 bases. The CDR3 is 18 residues long. Germline trimming cut 6 bases from V and 6 bases from J; bases unmatched to any gene: 16. CDR1 and CDR2 from the germline V gene are MNHEY and SMNVEV (reference sequence). The CDR3, as DNA: TGTGCCAGCAGCGGGGGGGGGACTAGCGGGAGACGATATGGCGAGCAGTACTTC. Its protein product is CASSGGGTSGRRYGEQYF.

The CDR3 DNA sequence: TGTGCCAGCAATGGGGGACAGGGGGCTGTCTCCTACAATGAGCAGTTCTTC. Amino acid sequence: CASNGGQGAVSYNEQFF. The chain recombines TRBV2 with TRBJ2-1; TRBD1 aligns across 12 bases. V lost 7 bases, J lost 0 bases, and 7 bases stayed unmatched. The CDR3 consists of 17 residues. Germline CDR1 SNHLY, CDR2 FYNNEI.

The CDR3 DNA follows: TGTGCCAGCAGTTCAGGGCTAACTTTGGCCAATGAGCAGTTCTTC. Protein: CASSSGLTLANEQFF. V and J are TRBV6-5 and TRBJ2-1, with D possibly being TRBD1 (5 bases). The CDR3 is made up of 15 amino acids. V was shortened by 4 bases and J by 6 bases, with 16 bases between the two germline ends. CDR1 MNHEY and CDR2 SVGAGI come from the germline V gene.

About this clone: The same CDR3 is also encoded by other DNA sequences in this sample. The chain recombines TRBV19 with TRBJ1-5; D not certain. The length of the CDR3 is 12 residues. Germline V lookup: CDR1 LNHDA, CDR2 SQIVND (reference sequence). V lost 3 bases, J lost 9 bases, and 9 bases lay in between. CDR3 protein: CASSIVRGPQHF. As DNA, the CDR3 is TGTGCCAGTAGTATCGTCCGGGGGCCCCAGCATTTT.

The DNA for the CDR3 is TGTGCCAGCAGTTTATTCCTACTAGCGGGAGGCCTCAATGAGCAGTTCTTC. Protein sequence: CASSLFLLAGGLNEQFF. The chain is built from TRBV27 and TRBJ2-1, with 12 bases lining up with TRBD2. From germline, CDR1 is MNHEY and CDR2 SMNVEV (reference sequence). Unmatched junction bases numbered 7, after V lost 1 base and J lost 6 bases. The CDR3 runs 17 residues.

With respect to this clone: Other DNA sequences of this sample code for an identical CDR3. The CDR3 sequence is CASSLASSSYNEQFF. CDR3 in DNA: TGCGCCAGCAGCTTGGCTTCAAGCTCCTACAATGAGCAGTTCTTC. V gene TRBV5-1 combines with J gene TRBJ2-1; D is ambiguous. The CDR3 contains 15 residues. Trimming took off 0 bases at V and 0 bases at J, with 7 bases between the two ends. CDR1 and CDR2 (germline): SGHRS, YFSETQ. The entire variable domain, with the rest obtained from reference TRBV5-1 and TRBJ2-1, is as follows: KAGVTQTPRYLIKTRGQQVTLSCSPISGHRSVSWYQQTPGQGLQFLFEYFSETQRNKGNFPGRFSGRQFSNSRSEMNVSTLELGDSALYLCASSLASSSYNEQFFGPGTRLTVL.

The J gene is TRBJ2-5, the V gene TRBV5-4; 10 nucleotides align to TRBD1. The CDR3 loop spans 15 amino acids. V was clipped by 5 bases and J by 3 bases; unmatched bases: 7. Looked up from germline, CDR1 is SGHNT and CDR2 is YYREEE (reference sequence). CDR3 sequence reads: CASSYTGTGEETQYF. The CDR3 nucleotides are TGTGCCAGCAGTTACACCGGGACAGGGGAAGAGACCCAGTACTTC.

The chain joins TRBV14 to TRBJ1-1; the match to TRBD1 covers 7 bases. This CDR3 comprises 14 residues. V was clipped by 2 bases and J by 5 bases; unmatched bases: 5. Germline assignment: CDR1 SGHDN and CDR2 FVKESK. CDR3: CASSQRGQVTEAFF. CDR3 nucleotide sequence: TGTGCCAGCAGCCAAAGGGGGCAGGTAACTGAAGCTTTCTTT.

This clone was recorded only once. The V and J genes are TRBV5-6 and TRBJ1-2, with TRBD1 matching over 8 bases. V dropped 3 bases and J dropped 5; count of bases not matched to a gene: 6. CDR1 SGHDT and CDR2 YYEEEE come from the germline V gene. This CDR3 region has 14 residues. The CDR3, as DNA: TGTGCCAGCAGCTCCGTCGGACAGGGTTATGGCTACACCTTC. Translated, it gives CASSSVGQGYGYTF.

The genes are TRBV7-2 and TRBJ2-5; D gene unclear. Germline V CDR1 and CDR2: SGHTA, FQGNSA. CDR3 length equals 15 residues. Trimming stripped 8 bases from V and 0 bases from J, with 16 bases between. The CDR3 region is CASATPRGDQETQYF. CDR3 nucleotide sequence: TGTGCCAGCGCCACCCCTAGAGGCGACCAAGAGACCCAGTACTTC.

V and J are TRBV29-1 and TRBJ1-1; tentative D call: TRBD1 (5 bases). The CDR3 sequence is 11 residues long. V shed 3 bases and J shed 11 bases, with 13 bases lying between them. Germline CDR1 and CDR2: SQVTM and ANQGSEA. CDR3 sequence (DNA): TGCAGCGTTGAGAAGGGCTGGGGGGCTTTCTTT. Translated, it gives CSVEKGWGAFF. Using reference TRBV29-1 and TRBJ1-1 for the parts outside the CDR3, the full variable domain is SAVISQKPSRDICQRGTSLTIQCQVDSQVTMMFWYRQQPGQSLTLIATANQGSEATYESGFVIDKFPISRPNLTFSTLTVSNMSPEDSSIYLCSVEKGWGAFFGQGTRLTVV.